Below, one T cell receptor (beta chain) is given with its context. Its antigen is undetermined. The sample originates from a study of graft-versus-host responses after intestinal transplantation. Study at large: Anti-thymocyte globulin induction, then tacrolimus and steroids for around three years, went to all recipients. Study conclusions and caveats: Within the allografts of patients who had graft-donor T cell macrochimerism, graft-versus-host to host-versus-graft clonal ratios were high.

Clones were sequenced by immunoSEQ multiplex PCR, and TCRdb holds only the in-frame ones, with some missing. This sample has approximately 100,000 clones; roughly 90% occur once, and the top ten carry approximately 1%. This CDR3 contains 15 residues. The chain has TRBV21-1 and TRBJ2-7; TRBD2 is the table's D call and was not checked against the DNA. TRBV21-1 is annotated as a pseudogene. The source of this sequence is a human donor who received an intestinal transplant. This sample comprised unstimulated CD4+ T cells sorted from spleen or lymph node cells, obtained before intestinal transplant. The CDR3 DNA sequence: TGTGCCAGCAGCCCACCCCGCGGGGCCAACTACGAGCAGTACTTC. It encodes CASSPPRGANYEQYF.